This TCR beta chain emerged from a study of CD8 T cells in Susac syndrome. This clonotype has only a few counts. What it binds is unknown. High-throughput TCR beta sequencing covered peripheral CD8+ and CD4+ T cells. Study-wide results and limits: It was acknowledged in the study that its TCR sequencing and HLA analysis involved a relatively small number of individuals.

RNA totalling roughly 0.45 to 1 ug underwent reverse transcription with random hexamers. Coverage of TCR beta CDR3 amplification by immunoSEQ multiplex PCR extended to 54 Vbeta and 13 Jbeta. Via MiXCR, TCRdb re-called the immunoSEQ multiplex PCR reads, giving one row per CDR3 protein. The repertoire includes around 280,000 distinct CDR3 sequences, around 90% of them detected once, and over 0.05% sits in the top ten. This clonotype was obtained from a human donor with multiple sclerosis. Sequenced material: CD4+ T cells from PBMCs.

The DNA of the CDR3 is TGTGCCATCAGTGAGTCGACACAGGGGACTAACTATGGCTACACCTTC. Its translation is CAISESTQGTNYGYTF. V usage is TRBV10-3 and J usage is TRBJ1-2; 7 nucleotides agree with TRBD1. Germline V gives CDR1 ENHRY, CDR2 SYGVKD. The CDR3 is made up of 16 amino acids. Losses at the gene ends were 0 bases for V and 0 bases for J; bases not matched to a gene: 4.